The 13 T cell receptor beta chains presented below share a single source sample, sequenced in a study of blood T cell repertoires in COVID-19. Repertoires were generated with immunoSEQ multiplex PCR, while TCRdb's copy carries only in-frame clones and drops some. The profile shows 130,000 to 150,000 clones, more than 80% of them singletons. Specimen: peripheral blood. These receptors originate from a human donor with acute or convalescent COVID-19. The donor label of this sample is uncertain.

In its sample, this clone was seen a few times. The V and J genes are TRBV5-1 and TRBJ2-7; D may be TRBD2 (5 bases). Trimming shortened V by 4 bases and J by 6 bases, and 11 bases separated the two germline ends. The CDR3 runs 12 residues. Looked up from germline, CDR1 is SGHRS and CDR2 is YFSETQ. CDR3 coding DNA: TGCGCCAGCAGCCAAACCGGGGTCGAGCAGTACGTC. Protein sequence: CASSQTGVEQYV.

V and J are TRBV2 and TRBJ1-5, with TRBD1 matching over 7 bases. Unmatched junction bases numbered 0, after V lost 6 bases and J lost 1 base. Germline loops: CDR1 SNHLY, CDR2 FYNNEI. CDR3 length: 13 amino acids. CDR3 region: CASRTGSNQPQHF. The CDR3 DNA sequence: TGTGCCAGCAGGACAGGGAGCAATCAGCCCCAGCATTTT.

The CDR3 DNA is TGTGCCAGCAGCGAACCCAAACCGACAGGGCAAGGAAACACCATATATTTT. Translating it yields CASSEPKPTGQGNTIYF. The chain has TRBV21-1 and TRBJ1-3; TRBD1 is taken as the D call from the table, unchecked against the DNA. TRBV21-1 is described as a pseudogene. The CDR3 extends over 17 amino acids.

A single count supports this clone. The V call is TRBV28, the J call TRBJ2-7; possible D gene TRBD2, 5 bases. CDR1 and CDR2 (germline): MDHEN, SYDVKM. The CDR3 is 13 residues long. With 6 bases removed from V and 0 bases from J, the gap between germline ends came to 9 bases. This CDR3 is CASSPGFSYEQYF. In DNA form, the CDR3 reads TGTGCCAGCAGCCCGGGGTTCTCCTACGAGCAGTACTTC.

This clone was observed a few times. The rearrangement uses TRBV7-9 and TRBJ1-1; TRBD1 matches at 9 bases. The germline V gene encodes CDR1 SEHNR and CDR2 FQNEAQ (reference sequence). The CDR3 extends over 15 amino acids. V lost 7 bases to trimming and J lost 0 bases; unmatched junction nucleotides: 6. The CDR3 region is CASTATGGMNTEAFF. The CDR3 DNA reads TGTGCCAGCACCGCGACAGGGGGTATGAACACTGAAGCTTTCTTT.

The chain is built from TRBV15 and TRBJ2-1; TRBD1 matches at 7 bases. Germline values: CDR1 LNHNV, CDR2 YYDKDF (reference sequence). V shed 4 bases and J 3 bases; nucleotides not matched to a gene: 3. The CDR3 loop spans 14 amino acids. The CDR3 coding sequence is TGTGCCACCAGCATTTCAGGGGGCTACAATGAGCAGTTCTTC. As protein: CATSISGGYNEQFF.

This chain links TRBV5-4 with TRBJ1-6; D might be TRBD1 (6 bases). Germline V gene data show CDR1 as SGHNT and CDR2 as YYREEE (reference sequence). The CDR3 is 12 amino acids. Trimming shortened V by 7 bases and J by 6 bases, and 8 bases separated the two germline ends. The CDR3 bases are TGTGCCAGCCGGACAGTTAATTCACCCCTCCACTTT. It yields the protein CASRTVNSPLHF.

The chain links TRBV6-5 to TRBJ1-1, with D unresolved. The CDR3 spans 15 residues. V shed 0 bases and J shed 5 bases, with 13 bases lying between them. Per germline, CDR1 MNHEY and CDR2 SVGAGI. CDR3 residues: CASSYSKRELTEAFF. In nucleotides, the CDR3 is TGTGCCAGCAGTTACTCGAAGAGGGAATTGACTGAAGCTTTCTTT.

The chain links TRBV6-1 to TRBJ1-3, with D maybe TRBD1 (5 bases). The germline CDR1 and CDR2 sequences are MNHNS and SASEGT. Trimming took off 3 bases at V and 0 bases at J, with 15 bases between the two ends. The CDR3 extends over 17 amino acids. The CDR3 protein is CASSDSLGARSGNTIYF. CDR3 in DNA: TGTGCCAGCAGTGATTCGCTTGGGGCCCGCTCTGGAAACACCATATATTTT.

V and J are TRBV10-3 and TRBJ2-1; D uncertain. The V and J ends lost 3 bases and 0 bases respectively, with 6 bases between them. The CDR3 totals 14 residues. Germline V gene lookup returns CDR1 ENHRY and CDR2 SYGVKD. CDR3 amino acids: CAISDFSSYNEQFF. Written as DNA, the CDR3 is TGTGCCATCAGTGACTTTAGCTCCTACAATGAGCAGTTCTTC.

The chain has TRBV19 and TRBJ1-5, with TRBD1 identical over 7 bases. V shed 1 base and J 4 bases; nucleotides not matched to a gene: 16. The CDR3 runs 19 residues. From germline, CDR1 is LNHDA and CDR2 SQIVND (reference sequence). CDR3 coding DNA: TGTGCCAGTAGTATAGGGACAGGTCGCATTGGGGAATTAAATCAGCCCCAGCATTTT. It is translated as CASSIGTGRIGELNQPQHF.

This clone was picked up many times. V is TRBV20-1 and J is TRBJ2-3; a weak D match, TRBD2 (6 bases). The length of the CDR3 is 15 residues. V lost 3 bases to trimming and J lost 5 bases, with 18 bases between them. CDR1 DFQATT and CDR2 SNEGSKA come from the germline V gene (reference sequence). Written as DNA, the CDR3 is TGCAGTGCTAGTTTGGATAGCGGTCGCGAAGATACGCAGTATTTT. Protein product: CSASLDSGREDTQYF.

This sequence joins TRBV29-1 and TRBJ1-2; D perhaps matches TRBD1 (5 bases). The V gene's germline CDR1 is SQVTM and CDR2 ANQGSEA. The CDR3 is 11 residues long. Trimming left V 7 bases short and J 8 bases short, with 14 bases between. DNA for the CDR3: TGCAGCGCTCCCTGGGGCCTAGGCTACACCTTC. Its protein product is CSAPWGLGYTF.